A selection of T cell receptor beta chains follows, all from one sample in a study of OX40 agonist ivuxolimab in advanced cancers. Sequenced by immunoSEQ multiplex PCR; TCRdb stores in-frame clones only, minus some. The data show some 82,000 clones, 85% to 90% seen once. Material: CD4+ or CD8+ T cells sorted from blood, obtained in a trial of the OX40 agonist ivuxolimab. The source of these receptors is an adult with an advanced solid tumor such as melanoma, head and neck, liver or kidney cancer. Each CDR3 is given with its conserved first and last residue. A D gene is named only where the DNA matches it firmly.

CDR3aa: CASSLDLGSNQPQHF
CDR3nt: TGTGCCAGCAGCTTAGATCTGGGGAGCAATCAGCCCCAGCATTTT
j_gene: TRBJ1-5
d_gene: NA
v_gene: TRBV11-2

CDR3aa: CASSQGGLAGNQETQYF
CDR3nt: TGCGCCAGCAGCCAAGGAGGACTAGCGGGAAATCAAGAGACCCAGTACTTC
j_gene: TRBJ2-5
d_gene: TRBD2
v_gene: TRBV4-1

CDR3aa: CASSLQLGVEETQYF
CDR3nt: TGTGCCAGCAGCTTACAACTGGGTGTAGAAGAGACCCAGTACTTC
j_gene: TRBJ2-5
d_gene: NA
v_gene: TRBV11-2

CDR3aa: CASSAPGRTGELFF
CDR3nt: TGTGCCAGCAGCGCACCGGGGCGAACCGGGGAGCTGTTTTTT
j_gene: TRBJ2-2
d_gene: NA
v_gene: TRBV9

CDR3aa: CASSRTLALPDTQYF
CDR3nt: TGTGCCAGCAGCCGGACCCTAGCGCTCCCAGATACGCAGTATTTT
j_gene: TRBJ2-3
d_gene: NA
v_gene: TRBV5-6

CDR3aa: CASSFRGNNSPLHF
CDR3nt: TGTGCCAGCAGTTTCCGTGGGAATAATTCACCCCTCCACTTT
j_gene: TRBJ1-6
d_gene: NA
v_gene: TRBV28

CDR3aa: CATTRGGLGNEQFF
CDR3nt: TGTGCCACAACTCGCGGGGGACTAGGCAATGAGCAGTTCTTC
j_gene: TRBJ2-1
d_gene: TRBD2
v_gene: TRBV2

CDR3aa: CASAGTGRIEYYGYTF
CDR3nt: TGTGCCAGTGCTGGGACAGGGAGGATTGAATACTATGGCTACACCTTC
j_gene: TRBJ1-2
d_gene: TRBD1
v_gene: TRBV19

CDR3aa: CASSVRGETQYF
CDR3nt: TGTGCCAGCAGCGTAAGGGGTGAGACCCAGTACTTC
j_gene: TRBJ2-5
d_gene: NA
v_gene: TRBV11-1

CDR3aa: CASSVQRSSYNEQFF
CDR3nt: TGCGCCAGCAGCGTTCAAAGGTCCTCCTACAATGAGCAGTTCTTC
j_gene: TRBJ2-1
d_gene: NA
v_gene: TRBV5-1

CDR3aa: CASSQHPDRGTGYTF
CDR3nt: TGTGCCAGCAGCCAACACCCCGACAGGGGAACGGGCTACACCTTC
j_gene: TRBJ1-2
d_gene: TRBD1
v_gene: TRBV9

CDR3aa: CASSPNGREAFF
CDR3nt: TGTGCCAGCAGCCCAAACGGTAGGGAAGCTTTCTTT
j_gene: TRBJ1-1
d_gene: NA
v_gene: TRBV7-6

CDR3aa: CASSHRQATYNEQFF
CDR3nt: TGTGCCAGCAGCCACCGACAAGCCACCTACAATGAGCAGTTCTTC
j_gene: TRBJ2-1
d_gene: NA
v_gene: TRBV7-2

CDR3aa: CASSLSGTLRGITDTQYF
CDR3nt: TGTGCCAGCAGTTTATCCGGGACTTTAAGGGGAATAACAGATACGCAGTATTTT
j_gene: TRBJ2-3
d_gene: NA
v_gene: TRBV27

CDR3aa: CASSIRRQSQETQYF
CDR3nt: TGTGCCAGTAGTATAAGGCGGCAGTCCCAAGAGACCCAGTACTTC
j_gene: TRBJ2-5
d_gene: NA
v_gene: TRBV19

CDR3aa: CASSLSGNEQYF
CDR3nt: TGCGCCAGCAGCTTGTCCGGGAACGAGCAGTACTTC
j_gene: TRBJ2-7
d_gene: NA
v_gene: TRBV5-1